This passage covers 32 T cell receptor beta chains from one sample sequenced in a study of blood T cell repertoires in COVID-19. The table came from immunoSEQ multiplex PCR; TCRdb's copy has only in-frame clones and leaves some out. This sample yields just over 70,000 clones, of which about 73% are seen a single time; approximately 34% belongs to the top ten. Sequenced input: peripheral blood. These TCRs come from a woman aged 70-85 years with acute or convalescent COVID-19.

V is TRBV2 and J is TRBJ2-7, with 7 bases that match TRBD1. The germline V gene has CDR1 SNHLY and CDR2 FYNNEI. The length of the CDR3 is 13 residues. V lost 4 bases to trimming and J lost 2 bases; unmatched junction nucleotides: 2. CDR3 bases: TGTGCCAGCAGTGTCGACAGGGCCTACGAGCAGTACTTC. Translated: CASSVDRAYEQYF.

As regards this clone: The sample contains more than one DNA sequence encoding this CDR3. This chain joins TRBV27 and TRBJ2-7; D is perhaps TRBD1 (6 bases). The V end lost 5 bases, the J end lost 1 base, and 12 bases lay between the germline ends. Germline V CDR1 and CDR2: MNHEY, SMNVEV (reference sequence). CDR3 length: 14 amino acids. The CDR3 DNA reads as TGTGCCAGCAGTCTCCGGGACAATTCCTACGAGCAGTACTTC. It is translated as CASSLRDNSYEQYF.

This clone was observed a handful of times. The CDR3: CASSSGQGANQPQHF. The CDR3 DNA follows: TGTGCCAGCAGCTCCGGACAGGGGGCTAATCAGCCCCAGCATTTT. The gene calls are TRBV7-2 and TRBJ1-5; TRBD1 matches at 11 bases. The CDR3 runs 15 residues. V gave up 4 bases and J gave up 4 bases; unmatched junction bases: 3. Germline-derived CDR1 and CDR2 are SGHTA and FQGNSA.

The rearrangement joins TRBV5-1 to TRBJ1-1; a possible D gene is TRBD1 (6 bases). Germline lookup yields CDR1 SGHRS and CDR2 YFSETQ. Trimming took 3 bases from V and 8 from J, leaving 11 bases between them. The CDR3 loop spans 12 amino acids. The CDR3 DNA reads TGCGCCAGCAGCTATGGACAGTCGGAAGCTTTCTTT. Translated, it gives CASSYGQSEAFF.

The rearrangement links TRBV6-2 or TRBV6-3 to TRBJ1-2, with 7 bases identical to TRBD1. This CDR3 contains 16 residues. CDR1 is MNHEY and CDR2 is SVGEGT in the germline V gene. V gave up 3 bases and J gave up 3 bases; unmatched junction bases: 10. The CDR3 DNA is TGTGCCAGCAGTTATACGAGAGGGGGACAGCACTATGGCTACACCTTC. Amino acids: CASSYTRGGQHYGYTF.

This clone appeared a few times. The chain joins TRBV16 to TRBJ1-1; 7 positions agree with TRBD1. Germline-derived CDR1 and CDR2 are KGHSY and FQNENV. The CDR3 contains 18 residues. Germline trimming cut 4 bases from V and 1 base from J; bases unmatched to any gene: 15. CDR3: CASSPYTGAKPWNTEAFF. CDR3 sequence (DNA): TGTGCCAGCAGCCCCTACACAGGGGCCAAACCTTGGAACACTGAAGCTTTCTTT.

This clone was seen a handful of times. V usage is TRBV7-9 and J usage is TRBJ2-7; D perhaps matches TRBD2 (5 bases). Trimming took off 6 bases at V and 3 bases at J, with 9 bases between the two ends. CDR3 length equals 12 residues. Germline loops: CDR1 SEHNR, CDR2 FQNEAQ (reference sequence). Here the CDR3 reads CASSGRDYEQYF. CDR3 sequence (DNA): TGTGCCAGCAGTGGACGGGACTACGAGCAGTACTTC.

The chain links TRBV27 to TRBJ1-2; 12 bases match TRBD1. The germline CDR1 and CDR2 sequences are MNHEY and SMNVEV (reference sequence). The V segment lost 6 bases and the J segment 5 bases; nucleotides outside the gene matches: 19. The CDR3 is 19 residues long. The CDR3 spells CASSLISGTGGPGNYGYTF. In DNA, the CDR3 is TGTGCCAGCAGCCTTATTTCCGGGACAGGGGGCCCGGGGAATTATGGCTACACCTTC.

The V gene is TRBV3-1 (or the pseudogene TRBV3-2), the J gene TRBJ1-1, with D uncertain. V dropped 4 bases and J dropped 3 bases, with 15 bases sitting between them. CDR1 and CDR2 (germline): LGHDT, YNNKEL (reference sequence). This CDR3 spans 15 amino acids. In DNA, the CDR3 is TGTGCCAGCAGCCGGTCTAGCGGGGTAGACACTGAAGCTTTCTTT. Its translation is CASSRSSGVDTEAFF.

The CDR3 DNA sequence: TGTGCCAGCAGCTCTACGGGACTAGCGGGCCGGAGAGGAGATACGCAGTATTTT. This codes for CASSSTGLAGRRGDTQYF. The gene calls are TRBV7-2 and TRBJ2-3; 12 nucleotides match TRBD2. The CDR3 covers 18 residues. CDR1 is SGHTA, CDR2 FQGNSA, per germline. V shed 4 bases, J shed 5 bases, and the junction held 13 bases outside the gene matches.

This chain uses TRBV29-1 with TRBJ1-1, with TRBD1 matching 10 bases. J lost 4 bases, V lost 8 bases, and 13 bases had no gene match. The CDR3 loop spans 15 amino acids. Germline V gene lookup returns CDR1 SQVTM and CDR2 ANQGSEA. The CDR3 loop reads CSSPGQGPGGTEAFF. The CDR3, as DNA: TGCAGCTCTCCGGGACAGGGGCCTGGGGGCACTGAAGCTTTCTTT.

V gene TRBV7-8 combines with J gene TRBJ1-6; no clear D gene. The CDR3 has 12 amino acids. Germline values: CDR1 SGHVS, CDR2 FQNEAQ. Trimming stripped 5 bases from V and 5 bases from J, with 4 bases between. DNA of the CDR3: TGTGCCAGCAGCCCAGATAATTCACCCCTCCACTTT. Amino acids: CASSPDNSPLHF.

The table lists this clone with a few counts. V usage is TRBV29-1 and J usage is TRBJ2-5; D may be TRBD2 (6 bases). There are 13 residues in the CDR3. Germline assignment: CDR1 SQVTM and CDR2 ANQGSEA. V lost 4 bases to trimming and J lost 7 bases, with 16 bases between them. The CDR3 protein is CSVAEGLDGTQYF. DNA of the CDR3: TGCAGCGTTGCTGAGGGACTCGACGGGACCCAGTACTTC.

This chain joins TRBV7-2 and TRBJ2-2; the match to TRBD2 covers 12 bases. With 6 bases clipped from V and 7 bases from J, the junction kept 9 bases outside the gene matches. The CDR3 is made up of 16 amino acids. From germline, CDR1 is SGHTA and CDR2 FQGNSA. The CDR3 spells CASRPTSGSSSGELFF. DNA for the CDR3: TGTGCCAGCAGACCGACTAGCGGGAGTAGTAGCGGGGAGCTGTTTTTT.

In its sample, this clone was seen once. The CDR3 loop is CASSLRSGTGGSSYEQYF. As DNA, the CDR3 is TGTGCCAGCAGCTTACGGTCCGGGACAGGGGGTAGCTCCTACGAGCAGTACTTC. V gene TRBV7-8 combines with J gene TRBJ2-7, with 11 bases identical to TRBD1. The CDR3 consists of 18 residues. Germline V gives CDR1 SGHVS, CDR2 FQNEAQ. V gave up 2 bases and J gave up 0 bases; unmatched junction bases: 9.

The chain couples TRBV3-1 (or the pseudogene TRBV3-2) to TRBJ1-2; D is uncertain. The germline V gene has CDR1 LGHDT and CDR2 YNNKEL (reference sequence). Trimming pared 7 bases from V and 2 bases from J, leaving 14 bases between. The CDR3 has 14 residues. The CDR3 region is CASKNSKVNYGYTF. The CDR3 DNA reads TGTGCCAGCAAGAACAGTAAGGTAAACTATGGCTACACCTTC.

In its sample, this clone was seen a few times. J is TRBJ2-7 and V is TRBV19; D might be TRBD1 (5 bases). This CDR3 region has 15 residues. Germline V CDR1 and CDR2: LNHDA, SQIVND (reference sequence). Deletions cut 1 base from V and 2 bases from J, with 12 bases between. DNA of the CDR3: TGTGCCAGTAGTATAGGGGGCATTTCAGCCTACGAGCAGTACTTC. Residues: CASSIGGISAYEQYF.

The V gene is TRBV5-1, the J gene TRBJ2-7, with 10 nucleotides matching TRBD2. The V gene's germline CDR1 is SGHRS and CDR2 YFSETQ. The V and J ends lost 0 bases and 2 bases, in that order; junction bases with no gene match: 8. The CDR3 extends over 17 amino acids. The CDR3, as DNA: TGCGCCAGCAGCTTGGAGACCCTAGCGGGGGTTACCTACGAGCAGTACTTC. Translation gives CASSLETLAGVTYEQYF.

CDR3 sequence (DNA): TGTGCCAGCAGTGAAGAAGGGGGAATGGGCTACACCTTC. This codes for CASSEEGGMGYTF. The rearrangement joins TRBV2 to TRBJ1-2; weak D call: TRBD1 (6 bases). The CDR3 consists of 13 residues. V was cut by 1 base and J by 8 bases, with 11 bases left in between. Germline V gene data show CDR1 as SNHLY and CDR2 as FYNNEI.

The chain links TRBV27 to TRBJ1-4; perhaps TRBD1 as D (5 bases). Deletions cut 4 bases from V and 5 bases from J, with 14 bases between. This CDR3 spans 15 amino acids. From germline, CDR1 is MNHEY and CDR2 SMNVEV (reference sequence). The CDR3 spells CASSSYPGMNEKLFF. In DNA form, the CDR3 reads TGTGCCAGCAGTTCATACCCAGGGATGAATGAAAAACTGTTTTTT.

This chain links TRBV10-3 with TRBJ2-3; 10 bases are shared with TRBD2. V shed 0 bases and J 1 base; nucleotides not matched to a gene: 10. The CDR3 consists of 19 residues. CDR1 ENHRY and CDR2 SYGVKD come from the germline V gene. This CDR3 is CAISESRAGGFSGTDTQYF. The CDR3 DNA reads TGTGCCATCAGTGAGTCGCGAGCGGGGGGGTTTTCCGGCACAGATACGCAGTATTTT.

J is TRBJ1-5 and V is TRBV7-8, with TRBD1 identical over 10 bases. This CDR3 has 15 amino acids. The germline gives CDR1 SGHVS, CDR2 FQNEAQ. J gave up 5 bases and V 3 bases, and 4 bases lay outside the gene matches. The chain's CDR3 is CASSLGGTGDQPQHF. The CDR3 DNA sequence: TGTGCCAGCAGCTTGGGAGGGACAGGGGATCAGCCCCAGCATTTT.

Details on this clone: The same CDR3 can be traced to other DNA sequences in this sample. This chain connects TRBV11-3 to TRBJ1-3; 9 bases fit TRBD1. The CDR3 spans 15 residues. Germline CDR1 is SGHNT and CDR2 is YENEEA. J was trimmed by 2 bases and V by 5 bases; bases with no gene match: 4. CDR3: CASSPGQGPGNTIYF. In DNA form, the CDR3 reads TGTGCCAGCAGCCCCGGACAGGGGCCTGGAAACACCATATATTTT.

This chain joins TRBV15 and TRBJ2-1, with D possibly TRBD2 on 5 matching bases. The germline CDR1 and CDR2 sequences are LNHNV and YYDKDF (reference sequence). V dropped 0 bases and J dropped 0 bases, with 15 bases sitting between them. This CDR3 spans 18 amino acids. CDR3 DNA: TGTGCCACCAGCAGAGATCGGACTGTCAGAAGCTCCTACAATGAGCAGTTCTTC. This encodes CATSRDRTVRSSYNEQFF.

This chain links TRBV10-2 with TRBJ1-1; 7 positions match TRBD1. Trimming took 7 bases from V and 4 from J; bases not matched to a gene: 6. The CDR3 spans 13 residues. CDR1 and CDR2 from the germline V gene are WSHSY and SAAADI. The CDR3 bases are TGCGCCAGCAATAGACAGGGAGGCACTGAAGCTTTCTTT. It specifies CASNRQGGTEAFF.

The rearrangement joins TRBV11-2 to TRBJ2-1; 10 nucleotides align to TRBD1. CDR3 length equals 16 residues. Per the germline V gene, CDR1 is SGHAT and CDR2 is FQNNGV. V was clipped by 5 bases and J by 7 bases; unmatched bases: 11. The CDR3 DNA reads TGTGCCAGCAGCCCCCGCTCGGGACAGGGGCCGAATGAGCAGTTCTTC. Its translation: CASSPRSGQGPNEQFF.

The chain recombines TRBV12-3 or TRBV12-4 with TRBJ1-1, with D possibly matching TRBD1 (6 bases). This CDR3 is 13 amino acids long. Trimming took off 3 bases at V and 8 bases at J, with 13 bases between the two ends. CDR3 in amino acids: CASSFGQPTEAFF. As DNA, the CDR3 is TGTGCCAGCAGTTTCGGACAGCCGACAGAAGCTTTCTTT.

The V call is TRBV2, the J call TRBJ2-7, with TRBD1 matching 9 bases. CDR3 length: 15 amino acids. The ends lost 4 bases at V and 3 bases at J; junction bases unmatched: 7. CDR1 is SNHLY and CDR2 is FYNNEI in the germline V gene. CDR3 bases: TGTGCCAGCAGTGCCCGGGACAGGGATTTCTACGAGCAGTACTTC. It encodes CASSARDRDFYEQYF. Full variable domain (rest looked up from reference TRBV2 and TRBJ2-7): EPEVTQTPSHQVTQMGQEVILRCVPISNHLYFYWYRQILGQKVEFLVSFYNNEISEKSEIFDDQFSVERPDGSNFTLKIRSTKLEDSAMYFCASSARDRDFYEQYFGPGTRLTVT.

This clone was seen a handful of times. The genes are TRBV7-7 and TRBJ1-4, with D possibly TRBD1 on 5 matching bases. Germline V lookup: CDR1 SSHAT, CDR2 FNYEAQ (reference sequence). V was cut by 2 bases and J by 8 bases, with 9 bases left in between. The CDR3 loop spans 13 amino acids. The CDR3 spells CASSLRPGEKLFF. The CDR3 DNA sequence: TGTGCCAGCAGCTTAAGGCCAGGGGAAAAACTGTTTTTT. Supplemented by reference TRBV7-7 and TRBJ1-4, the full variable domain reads GAGVSQSPRYKVTKRGQDVTLRCDPISSHATLYWYQQALGQGPEFLTYFNYEAQPDKSGLPSDRFSAERPEGSISTLTIQRTEQRDSAMYRCASSLRPGEKLFFGSGTQLSVL.

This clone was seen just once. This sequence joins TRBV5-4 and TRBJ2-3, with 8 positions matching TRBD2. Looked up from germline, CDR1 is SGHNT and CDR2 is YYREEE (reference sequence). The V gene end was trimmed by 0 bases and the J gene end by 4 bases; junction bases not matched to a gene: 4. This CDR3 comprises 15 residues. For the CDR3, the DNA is TGTGCCAGCAGCTTGGCGGGAGCGGGGGCAGATACGCAGTATTTT. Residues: CASSLAGAGADTQYF.

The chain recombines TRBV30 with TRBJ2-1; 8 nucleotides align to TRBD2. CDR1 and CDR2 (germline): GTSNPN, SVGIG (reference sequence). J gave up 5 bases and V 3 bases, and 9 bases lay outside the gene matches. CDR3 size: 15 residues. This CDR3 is CAWSKGAGGNNEQFF. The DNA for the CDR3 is TGTGCCTGGAGCAAAGGGGCGGGAGGCAACAATGAGCAGTTCTTC.

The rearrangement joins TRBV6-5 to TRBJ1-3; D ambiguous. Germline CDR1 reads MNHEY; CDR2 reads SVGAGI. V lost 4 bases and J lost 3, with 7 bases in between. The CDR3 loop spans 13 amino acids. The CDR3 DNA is TGTGCCAGCAGTTCCGGTCTTGGAAACACCATATATTTT. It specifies CASSSGLGNTIYF.